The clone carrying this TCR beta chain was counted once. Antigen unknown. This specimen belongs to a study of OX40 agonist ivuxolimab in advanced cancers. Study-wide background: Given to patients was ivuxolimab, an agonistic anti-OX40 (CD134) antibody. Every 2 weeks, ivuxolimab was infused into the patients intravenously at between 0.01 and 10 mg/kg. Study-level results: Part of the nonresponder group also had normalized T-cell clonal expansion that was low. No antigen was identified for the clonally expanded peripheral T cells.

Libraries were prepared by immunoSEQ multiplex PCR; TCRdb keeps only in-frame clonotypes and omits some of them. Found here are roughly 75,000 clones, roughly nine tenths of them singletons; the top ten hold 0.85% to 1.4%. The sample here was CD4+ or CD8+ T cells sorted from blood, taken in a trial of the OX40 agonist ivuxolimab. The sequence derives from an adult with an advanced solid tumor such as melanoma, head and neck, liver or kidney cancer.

The CDR3 is CASSSGLVTDTQYF. CDR3 in DNA: TGTGCCAGCAGCTCGGGACTAGTGACAGATACGCAGTATTTT. This sequence joins TRBV7-2 and TRBJ2-3, with TRBD2 matching 8 bases. Germline loops: CDR1 SGHTA, CDR2 FQGNSA. The CDR3 extends over 14 amino acids. V shed 4 bases and J 3 bases; nucleotides not matched to a gene: 3.